These T cell receptor beta chains were read from a single sample in a study of T cell changes during pregnancy in multiple sclerosis. The table came from immunoSEQ multiplex PCR; TCRdb's copy has only in-frame clones and leaves some out. In the table there are over 50,000 clones, around 93% of which are singletons. This specimen consisted of peripheral blood, obtained in the first trimester of pregnancy. The receptors were sampled from a female donor with multiple sclerosis, enrolled in a pregnancy study. The CDR3 runs from the conserved cysteine through the conserved F or W. The D gene is left open where the match is weak. Clone size is stated in some rows and not others, as once, few, many or a class when expanded.

j_gene: TRBJ2-2; d_gene: TRBD2; v_gene: TRBV12-5; abundance: .; CDR3aa: CASGTSGLAGGPLSNTGELFF; CDR3nt: TGTGCTAGTGGTACCTCCGGACTAGCGGGAGGGCCCCTCTCGAACACCGGGGAGCTGTTTTTT
j_gene: TRBJ2-1; d_gene: .; v_gene: TRBV18; abundance: .; CDR3aa: CASSQVSGNEQFF; CDR3nt: TGTGCCAGCTCACAGGTATCGGGCAATGAGCAGTTCTTC
j_gene: TRBJ1-1; d_gene: TRBD1; v_gene: TRBV15; abundance: .; CDR3aa: CATSSRTGGDPEAFF; CDR3nt: TGTGCCACCAGCAGTAGGACAGGGGGTGATCCTGAAGCTTTCTTT
j_gene: TRBJ1-2; d_gene: .; v_gene: TRBV10-3; abundance: once; CDR3aa: CAISVRVGEYPNYGYTF; CDR3nt: TGTGCCATCAGTGTTCGTGTCGGAGAATACCCTAACTATGGCTACACCTTC
j_gene: TRBJ1-1; d_gene: TRBD1; v_gene: TRBV27; abundance: .; CDR3aa: CASSPGTGLNTEAFF; CDR3nt: TGTGCCAGCAGTCCCGGGACAGGTTTGAACACTGAAGCTTTCTTT
j_gene: TRBJ2-1; d_gene: TRBD2; v_gene: TRBV28; abundance: .; CDR3aa: CASSESSGSRNEQFF; CDR3nt: TGTGCCAGCAGCGAATCAAGCGGGAGTCGAAATGAGCAGTTCTTC
j_gene: TRBJ1-2; d_gene: TRBD1; v_gene: TRBV2; abundance: .; CDR3aa: CASSEEPGGRSYGYTF; CDR3nt: TGTGCCAGCAGTGAAGAACCAGGGGGCAGGAGCTATGGCTACACCTTC
j_gene: TRBJ2-1; d_gene: TRBD2; v_gene: TRBV5-1; abundance: .; CDR3aa: CASSLAAGGSSYNEQFF; CDR3nt: TGCGCCAGCAGCTTGGCGGCGGGAGGAAGCTCCTACAATGAGCAGTTCTTC
j_gene: TRBJ2-5; d_gene: TRBD2; v_gene: TRBV7-6; abundance: .; CDR3aa: CASSLLAGRETQYF; CDR3nt: TGTGCCAGCAGCTTACTAGCGGGACGAGAGACCCAGTACTTC
j_gene: TRBJ2-1; d_gene: .; v_gene: TRBV29-1; abundance: .; CDR3aa: CSVEGGTTYNEQFF; CDR3nt: TGCAGCGTTGAGGGCGGGACGACCTACAATGAGCAGTTCTTC
j_gene: TRBJ1-4; d_gene: .; v_gene: TRBV15; abundance: .; CDR3aa: CATSRVSAGSEKLFF; CDR3nt: TGTGCCACCAGCAGAGTAAGCGCGGGGAGTGAAAAACTGTTTTTT
j_gene: TRBJ2-1; d_gene: .; v_gene: TRBV6-5; abundance: .; CDR3aa: CASSSSPGNGEQFF; CDR3nt: TGTGCCAGCAGTTCCTCTCCCGGGAACGGTGAGCAGTTCTTC
j_gene: TRBJ1-5; d_gene: TRBD1; v_gene: TRBV4-2; abundance: .; CDR3aa: CASSQLGQSNQPQHF; CDR3nt: TGTGCCAGCAGCCAATTGGGACAGTCCAATCAGCCCCAGCATTTT
j_gene: TRBJ2-3; d_gene: .; v_gene: TRBV6-1; abundance: .; CDR3aa: CASSEMRALTDTQYF; CDR3nt: TGTGCCAGCAGTGAAATGAGGGCCTTAACAGATACGCAGTATTTT
j_gene: TRBJ2-2; d_gene: .; v_gene: TRBV7-2; abundance: .; CDR3aa: CASSLASENTGELFF; CDR3nt: TGTGCCAGCAGCTTAGCTAGCGAAAACACCGGGGAGCTGTTTTTT
j_gene: TRBJ1-4; d_gene: TRBD1; v_gene: TRBV5-1; abundance: once; CDR3aa: CASSRGQPNEKLFF; CDR3nt: TGCGCCAGCAGCCGGGGACAGCCTAATGAAAAACTGTTTTTT
j_gene: TRBJ2-2; d_gene: .; v_gene: TRBV27; abundance: .; CDR3aa: CASSPRDTGELFF; CDR3nt: TGTGCCAGCAGTCCTCGTGACACCGGGGAGCTGTTTTTT
j_gene: TRBJ1-5; d_gene: TRBD1; v_gene: TRBV10-3; abundance: .; CDR3aa: CAGGTDNQPQHF; CDR3nt: TGTGCCGGAGGGACAGATAATCAGCCCCAGCATTTT
j_gene: TRBJ2-2; d_gene: TRBD2; v_gene: TRBV11-1; abundance: .; CDR3aa: CASSTRGSGSGTGELFF; CDR3nt: TGTGCCAGCAGCACGAGAGGTAGCGGGAGCGGCACCGGGGAGCTGTTTTTT
j_gene: TRBJ1-2; d_gene: .; v_gene: TRBV5-4; abundance: .; CDR3aa: CASSLSGQSWGNYGYTF; CDR3nt: TGTGCCAGCAGCTTGAGCGGACAGTCTTGGGGGAACTATGGCTACACCTTC